A single sample gave rise to the 22 T cell receptor beta chains below, sequenced in a study of human CD4 T cells and Enterobacteriaceae. TCRdb's table, derived via immunoSEQ multiplex PCR, lists solely in-frame clones and lacks some. Here the sample spans some 30,000 clones, approximately 82% being singletons. Sorting took every CD4+ cell except CD45RA+CCR7+CD95- naive cells, reaching over 95% purity. Sequenced: memory CD4+ T cells from blood. Source of these receptors: a human donor in good health.

The CDR3 nucleotides read TGTGCCAGCAGCTCAGACTTGGGCGGTGAGCAGTTCTTC. It is translated as CASSSDLGGEQFF. The genes are TRBV7-9 and TRBJ2-1; D unclear. V shed 4 bases and J shed 9 bases, with 13 bases lying between them. This CDR3 spans 13 amino acids. Germline V gene sequence: CDR1 SEHNR, CDR2 FQNEAQ (reference sequence).

The chain joins TRBV5-1 to TRBJ2-3; either TRBD1 or TRBD2 may supply D (5 bases each). V lost 2 bases, J lost 4 bases, and 8 bases lay in between. CDR1 is SGHRS and CDR2 is YFSETQ in the germline V gene. This CDR3 spans 13 amino acids. CDR3 sequence (DNA): TGCGCCAGCAGCTTAAGAGGGGCAGATACGCAGTATTTT. As protein: CASSLRGADTQYF.

This chain uses TRBV20-1 with TRBJ1-5, with D uncertain. V shed 7 bases and J shed 5 bases, with 6 bases lying between them. This CDR3 has 10 amino acids. Per germline, CDR1 DFQATT and CDR2 SNEGSKA (reference sequence). CDR3 in amino acids: CSDKDQPQHF. CDR3 nucleotides: TGCAGTGACAAGGATCAGCCCCAGCATTTT.

This chain joins TRBV19 and TRBJ1-2; 9 bases are a match to TRBD1. The CDR3 sequence is 15 residues long. Germline-derived CDR1 and CDR2 are LNHDA and SQIVND (reference sequence). With V trimmed by 5 bases and J by 4 bases, 8 bases remained unmatched. The CDR3 coding sequence is TGTGCCAGTAGTCCCGCTCCACAGGGGGCCTATGGCTACACCTTC. This gives the protein CASSPAPQGAYGYTF.

This rearrangement joins TRBV9 to TRBJ2-1, with D perhaps TRBD1 or TRBD2 (5 bases each). Germline CDR1 and CDR2: SGDLS and YYNGEE. V lost 2 bases and J 6 bases, leaving 24 bases between the germline ends. The CDR3 extends over 18 amino acids. The CDR3 protein is CASSVDPTLRAGINEQFF. The CDR3 nucleotides are TGTGCCAGCAGCGTTGATCCGACTTTGAGGGCAGGGATCAATGAGCAGTTCTTC.

This rearrangement joins TRBV5-1 to TRBJ2-1; TRBD1 matches at 8 bases. Germline V gives CDR1 SGHRS, CDR2 YFSETQ. CDR3 length: 16 residues. V dropped 4 bases and J dropped 5; count of bases not matched to a gene: 11. CDR3 loop: CASSLQGGQVNNEQFF. Written as DNA, the CDR3 is TGCGCCAGCAGCCTCCAAGGGGGACAGGTGAACAATGAGCAGTTCTTC.

As to this clone: A read error may produce the germline difference seen at one junction end. For the CDR3, the DNA is TGTGCCAGTAGTATGGCAGGACAGGCATCGTTTTTC. As protein: CASSMAGQASFF. This chain links TRBV19 with TRBJ2-7; 7 bases agree with TRBD1. The CDR3 runs 12 residues. Germline V gene lookup returns CDR1 LNHDA and CDR2 SQIVND (reference sequence).

The chain employs TRBV6-5 and TRBJ2-1; no clear D gene. Deletions cut 0 bases from V and 5 bases from J, with 14 bases between. The CDR3 loop spans 16 amino acids. CDR1 MNHEY and CDR2 SVGAGI come from the germline V gene. As DNA, the CDR3 is TGTGCCAGCAGTTACTCCGTCCGAGGACGGAACAATGAGCAGTTCTTC. Amino acids: CASSYSVRGRNNEQFF.

The V gene is TRBV28, the J gene TRBJ2-7; 8 bases line up with TRBD2. Trimming removed 4 bases from V and 8 bases from J; junction bases left unmatched: 13. Germline CDR1 MDHEN, CDR2 SYDVKM. The length of the CDR3 is 15 residues. In DNA, the CDR3 is TGTGCCAGCAGTTCGCCGGGACTAGAGCTCTCGAAGCAGTACTTC. This encodes CASSSPGLELSKQYF.

This chain uses TRBV5-1 with TRBJ2-6; tentative D call: TRBD2 (6 bases). CDR1 SGHRS and CDR2 YFSETQ come from the germline V gene. The CDR3 extends over 17 amino acids. Between the trimmed V and J ends, which lost 5 bases and 1 base, there was a span of 16 bases. The CDR3 nucleotides are TGCGCCAGCAGGCTTCAGGTCGGGGGTTCTGGGGCCAACGTCCTGACTTTC. Its translation is CASRLQVGGSGANVLTF.

The rearrangement uses TRBV30 and TRBJ1-2; possible D gene TRBD1, 5 bases. In germline, CDR1 is GTSNPN, CDR2 SVGIG (reference sequence). Trimming cost V 3 bases and J 7 bases, with 15 bases left between them. This CDR3 region has 13 residues. This CDR3 reads CAWSLLQGSGYTF. In DNA, the CDR3 is TGTGCCTGGAGCCTCCTCCAGGGAAGTGGCTACACCTTC.

This chain uses TRBV18 with TRBJ1-3; D is possibly TRBD1 (5 bases). The CDR3 runs to 15 residues. From germline, CDR1 is KGHSH and CDR2 LQKENI. The V and J ends lost 1 base and 0 bases respectively, with 7 bases between them. CDR3 in amino acids: CASSPLDSSGNTIYF. The CDR3 nucleotides are TGTGCCAGCTCACCACTCGACAGCTCTGGAAACACCATATATTTT.

J is TRBJ2-5 and V is TRBV5-1; TRBD1 agrees at 7 bases. This CDR3 region has 14 residues. V was clipped by 4 bases and J by 2 bases; unmatched bases: 5. Germline V gene sequence: CDR1 SGHRS, CDR2 YFSETQ. CDR3 residues: CASSITGQQETQYF. The CDR3 nucleotides read TGCGCCAGCAGCATAACGGGACAGCAAGAGACCCAGTACTTC.

The gene calls are TRBV5-1 and TRBJ2-7; tentative D call: TRBD1 (5 bases). The CDR3 totals 13 residues. V gave up 2 bases and J gave up 5 bases, with 11 bases separating them. Germline CDR1 reads SGHRS; CDR2 reads YFSETQ. The CDR3 protein is CASSLRGFDEQYF. The CDR3 DNA is TGCGCCAGCAGCTTAAGGGGTTTCGACGAGCAGTACTTC.

This clone was picked up a small number of times. This chain links TRBV6-4 with TRBJ2-2, with D unresolved. There are 13 residues in the CDR3. Trimming removed 4 bases at V and 3 bases at J, with 6 bases between. Germline CDR1 is MRHNA and CDR2 is SNTAGT. CDR3 amino acids: CASSVQYTGELFF. In DNA form, the CDR3 reads TGTGCCAGCAGTGTCCAGTACACCGGGGAGCTGTTTTTT.

The V call is TRBV5-1, the J call TRBJ1-3; unclear D gene. V lost 1 base and J lost 0, with 8 bases in between. Germline CDR1 and CDR2: SGHRS and YFSETQ. The length of the CDR3 is 15 residues. The CDR3 loop is CASSLSDFSGNTIYF. The CDR3 bases are TGCGCCAGCAGCTTGTCTGATTTCTCTGGAAACACCATATATTTT. The full variable domain, with the rest looked up from reference TRBV5-1 and TRBJ1-3, is KAGVTQTPRYLIKTRGQQVTLSCSPISGHRSVSWYQQTPGQGLQFLFEYFSETQRNKGNFPGRFSGRQFSNSRSEMNVSTLELGDSALYLCASSLSDFSGNTIYFGEGSWLTVV.

The V call is TRBV4-2, the J call TRBJ1-5; D is unclear. Looked up from germline, CDR1 is LGHNA and CDR2 is YNFKEQ. Trimming took 3 bases from V and 1 from J, leaving 4 bases between them. This CDR3 is 13 amino acids long. The CDR3 protein is CASSQDSNQPQHF. The CDR3 nucleotides are TGTGCCAGCAGCCAGGACAGCAATCAGCCCCAGCATTTT.

CDR3 region: CAWNLAETGELFF. In nucleotides, the CDR3 is TGTGCCTGGAACCTAGCGGAGACCGGGGAGCTGTTTTTT. The chain is built from TRBV30 and TRBJ2-2; 7 bases agree with TRBD2. Looked up from germline, CDR1 is GTSNPN and CDR2 is SVGIG (reference sequence). J lost 5 bases, V lost 4 bases, and 4 bases had no gene match. This CDR3 has 13 amino acids.

This clone was counted a single time. The chain recombines TRBV19 with TRBJ1-1; no reliable D call. CDR1 and CDR2 from the germline V gene are LNHDA and SQIVND (reference sequence). The V and J ends lost 4 bases and 3 bases respectively, with 15 bases between them. The CDR3 spans 15 residues. The CDR3 DNA follows: TGTGCCAGTAGTAGGTCAAATCAAAGGTACACTGAAGCTTTCTTT. Its translation: CASSRSNQRYTEAFF.

The chain joins TRBV7-3 to TRBJ2-6; TRBD2 might be the D (5 bases). This CDR3 contains 16 residues. V gave up 1 base and J gave up 2 bases, with 9 bases separating them. Germline V gene data show CDR1 as SGHTA and CDR2 as FQGTGA. The CDR3 is CASSLNPGTGANVLTF. CDR3 coding DNA: TGTGCCAGCAGCTTAAACCCGGGAACTGGGGCCAACGTCCTGACTTTC.

The table lists this clone with a few counts. The rearrangement uses TRBV7-9 and TRBJ2-1; no reliable D call. The ends were cut back, 5 bases at V and 7 bases at J, with 9 bases in the middle. CDR1 is SEHNR and CDR2 is FQNEAQ in the germline V gene (reference sequence). The CDR3 consists of 12 residues. CDR3 amino acids: CASSTTANEQFF. The CDR3 nucleotides are TGTGCCAGCAGCACAACTGCAAATGAGCAGTTCTTC.

This chain joins TRBV27 and TRBJ1-1, with D perhaps matching TRBD1 (6 bases). Trimming took off 5 bases at V and 0 bases at J, with 19 bases between the two ends. Germline values: CDR1 MNHEY, CDR2 SMNVEV (reference sequence). This CDR3 spans 17 amino acids. This CDR3 reads CASSTFLSGVLNTEAFF. CDR3 nucleotides: TGTGCCAGCAGTACCTTCCTTTCAGGGGTTCTGAACACTGAAGCTTTCTTT.